Below are 29 T cell receptor beta chains sequenced from a single sample in a study of T-cell reconstitution after alpha-beta-depleted transplantation in children (dated by TCRdb to the mid-2010s). The sample's treatment or condition, from its label and the paper: allogeneic hematopoietic cell transplantation with graft depleted of TCRalphabeta T cells and CD19 B cells. Library creation used PCR. Data came from an Illumina HiSeq 2500. Molecular barcoding was employed in the preparation of TCR libraries, with unique molecular identifiers being used to normalize TCRbeta repertoire quantification. The public reads were run again by TCRdb, first through fastp at Q25 and then through MiXCR, and only productive beta chains were kept. Entries are consolidated by CDR3 protein sequence, retaining the most common genes and DNA. The sample has 330,000 or so distinct CDR3 sequences on record, 10% of them singletons. The top ten clones comprise 7.5% of the sample.

The sample here was PBMCs, taken before TCRalphabeta/CD19-depleted stem cell transplant. The receptor set was obtained from a boy younger than two with acute myeloid leukemia, due to receive a stem cell transplant.

This clonotype was observed at least ten times. The rearrangement joins TRBV9 to TRBJ2-5; D is perhaps TRBD1 (5 bases). V was pared by 4 bases and J by 5 bases, with 21 bases between. Germline V CDR1 and CDR2: SGDLS, YYNGEE. The CDR3 length is 16 residues. The CDR3 DNA is TGTGCCAGCAGCCCCCAGGGAAGTAGACTCGGGGAGACCCAGTACTTC. Translation: CASSPQGSRLGETQYF.

The rearrangement uses TRBV19 and TRBJ1-5; D is possibly TRBD1 (6 bases). Looked up from germline, CDR1 is LNHDA and CDR2 is SQIVND (reference sequence). Trimming left V 7 bases short and J 3 bases short, with 16 bases between. CDR3 length: 15 amino acids. The CDR3 DNA follows: TGTGCCAGTAAGGGCCAGGGGCCTTTCAATCAGCCCCAGCATTTT. Translated: CASKGQGPFNQPQHF.

This clonotype has just one count. This may arise from a read error, as a much more abundant clone is one base away. The chain joins TRBV7-9 to TRBJ2-5, with 9 bases that match TRBD1. CDR3 length: 15 amino acids. The germline gives CDR1 SEHNR, CDR2 FQNEAQ (reference sequence). This CDR3 reads CASSVAGTGMETQYF. The DNA for the CDR3 is TGTGCCAGCAGCGTAGCAGGGACAGGGATGGAGACCCAGTACTTC.

Many counts were recorded for this clonotype. This sequence joins TRBV12-3 or TRBV12-4 and TRBJ2-2; a weak D match, TRBD1 (6 bases). V was pared by 4 bases and J by 7 bases, with 7 bases between. The CDR3 covers 12 residues. CDR3 sequence (DNA): TGTGCCAGCAGTTGGACAGTCGGGGAGCTGTTTTTT. Its translation: CASSWTVGELFF.

This clonotype was counted a few times. J is TRBJ1-2 and V is TRBV5-1; tentatively, D is TRBD1 (5 bases). The germline CDR1 and CDR2 sequences are SGHRS and YFSETQ. The V and J ends lost 9 bases and 6 bases respectively, with 18 bases between them. There are 13 residues in the CDR3. This CDR3 is CAIPTDTMDGYTF. The CDR3 bases are TGCGCCATCCCAACGGACACCATGGATGGCTACACCTTC.

This clonotype appeared many times. The CDR3 bases are TGTGCCACCAGCATGAAAGGGACAGGGGAGCGCAATGAGCAGTTCTTC. This codes for CATSMKGTGERNEQFF. The V gene is TRBV24-1, the J gene TRBJ2-1; 10 bases line up with TRBD1. The germline CDR1 and CDR2 sequences are KGHDR and SFDVKD. This CDR3 has 16 residues. V was pared by 7 bases and J by 6 bases, with 11 bases of the junction left unmatched.

This clonotype was counted ten times or more. The V and J genes are TRBV7-9 and TRBJ2-4; the match to TRBD2 covers 10 bases. J was trimmed by 7 bases and V by 5 bases; bases with no gene match: 5. This CDR3 spans 14 amino acids. Germline assignment: CDR1 SEHNR and CDR2 FQNEAQ (reference sequence). CDR3 protein: CASSGEGLANIQYF. For the CDR3, the DNA is TGTGCCAGCAGCGGAGAGGGACTAGCGAACATTCAGTACTTC.

This clonotype was detected many times. The chain employs TRBV20-1 and TRBJ2-5; 13 bases map to TRBD2. CDR1 DFQATT and CDR2 SNEGSKA come from the germline V gene (reference sequence). This CDR3 has 15 amino acids. V lost 3 bases, J lost 5 bases, and 6 bases stayed unmatched. The CDR3, as DNA: TGCAGTGCTAGGGAACTAGCGGGAGGGCGGGAGACCCAGTACTTC. Protein: CSARELAGGRETQYF.

CDR3 in amino acids: CASSDLTGRYNEQFF. The CDR3 bases are TGTGCCAGCAGTGATCTTACGGGCCGATACAATGAGCAGTTCTTC. V is TRBV2 and J is TRBJ2-1; D uncertain. The germline V and J ends were trimmed by 3 bases and 4 bases, with 13 bases remaining between them. Germline V lookup: CDR1 SNHLY, CDR2 FYNNEI. This CDR3 comprises 15 residues.

In its sample, this clonotype was seen many times. V and J are TRBV5-1 and TRBJ2-2, with TRBD2 identical over 10 bases. From germline, CDR1 is SGHRS and CDR2 YFSETQ. This CDR3 has 17 residues. Trimming cost V 4 bases and J 2 bases; bases outside gene matches: 8. This CDR3 reads CASSPRTSGINTGELFF. CDR3 bases: TGCGCCAGCAGCCCCCGAACTAGCGGGATTAACACCGGGGAGCTGTTTTTT.

This clonotype was counted many times. The V call is TRBV7-9, the J call TRBJ2-5, with TRBD2 identical over 7 bases. The CDR3 covers 13 residues. In germline, CDR1 is SEHNR, CDR2 FQNEAQ (reference sequence). With V trimmed by 1 base and J by 9 bases, 5 bases remained unmatched. The CDR3 spells CASSLDSSGAQYF. CDR3 nucleotides: TGTGCCAGCAGCTTAGACAGCAGCGGGGCCCAGTACTTC. Drawing the rest from reference TRBV7-9 and TRBJ2-5, the complete variable domain is DTGVSQNPRHKITKRGQNVTFRCDPISEHNRLYWYRQTLGQGPEFLTYFQNEAQLEKSRLLSDRFSAERPKGSFSTLEIQRTEQGDSAMYLCASSLDSSGAQYFGPGTRLLVL.

This clonotype has at least ten counts. J is TRBJ2-1 and V is TRBV7-3; 9 nucleotides agree with TRBD2. The V gene's germline CDR1 is SGHTA and CDR2 FQGTGA. The length of the CDR3 is 18 residues. After removal of 1 base from V and 4 bases from J, the junction contained 11 bases not matched to a gene. The DNA of the CDR3 is TGTGCCAGCAGCTTAAAAGTCGGCGGGAGGGCCAGATACAATGAGCAGTTCTTC. Amino acids: CASSLKVGGRARYNEQFF. The full variable domain, with the rest looked up from reference TRBV7-3 and TRBJ2-1, is GAGVSQTPSNKVTEKGKYVELRCDPISGHTALYWYRQSLGQGPEFLIYFQGTGAADDSGLPNDRFFAVRPEGSVSTLKIQRTERGDSAVYLCASSLKVGGRARYNEQFFGPGTRLTVL.

This clonotype has ten or more counts. The DNA of the CDR3 is TGTGCCAGCAGTTTCCTTTCCAAAGATGAAAAACTGTTTTTT. Its protein is CASSFLSKDEKLFF. The rearrangement links TRBV28 to TRBJ1-4, with no clear D. Trimming stripped 3 bases from V and 6 bases from J, with 11 bases between. The CDR3 sequence is 14 residues long. Germline CDR1 and CDR2: MDHEN and SYDVKM.

This clonotype was recorded many times. The rearrangement joins TRBV9 to TRBJ1-2, with D possibly TRBD1 on 6 matching bases. V was trimmed by 0 bases and J by 8 bases, leaving 17 bases between them. Germline V gene lookup returns CDR1 SGDLS and CDR2 YYNGEE. CDR3 size: 15 residues. The CDR3 DNA sequence: TGTGCCAGCAGCGTAGACCCCGGGGGCTCCCGGGGCTACACCTTC. This gives the protein CASSVDPGGSRGYTF.

This clonotype was counted at least ten times. The chain uses TRBV5-1 and TRBJ1-1, with TRBD1 matching over 10 bases. The V and J ends lost 3 bases and 0 bases, in that order; junction bases with no gene match: 5. Germline values: CDR1 SGHRS, CDR2 YFSETQ. CDR3 length equals 16 residues. CDR3 coding DNA: TGCGCCAGCAGCTCCCTGGGACAGGGGTTGAACACTGAAGCTTTCTTT. It encodes CASSSLGQGLNTEAFF.

This clonotype was seen only a few times. The chain carries TRBV3-1 and TRBJ2-7; tentatively, D is TRBD1 (5 bases). V was trimmed by 6 bases and J by 5 bases, leaving 17 bases between them. The germline V gene encodes CDR1 LGHDT and CDR2 YNNKEL (reference sequence). The CDR3 totals 14 residues. For the CDR3, the DNA is TGTGCCAGCAGTCCCTCCTCAGGGCGCGACGAGCAGTACTTC. This codes for CASSPSSGRDEQYF.

A remark on this clonotype: A read error may explain this, as a much larger clone is one base away. The chain uses TRBV5-4 and TRBJ1-3, with D maybe TRBD1 (5 bases). V was cut by 2 bases and J by 6 bases, with 9 bases left in between. CDR1 is SGHNT and CDR2 is YYREEE in the germline V gene (reference sequence). The CDR3 loop spans 13 amino acids. The CDR3 is CASSFEGLNTIYF. For the CDR3, the DNA is TGTGCCAGCAGCTTCGAGGGGCTAAACACCATATATTTT.

This clonotype was counted many times. The chain uses TRBV5-1 and TRBJ2-1, with 14 bases identical to TRBD2. The CDR3 loop spans 16 amino acids. CDR1 SGHRS and CDR2 YFSETQ come from the germline V gene. V dropped 3 bases and J dropped 6; count of bases not matched to a gene: 5. CDR3 nucleotides: TGCGCCAGCAGCTCGGGACTAGCGGGAGAGGGCAATGAGCAGTTCTTC. This codes for CASSSGLAGEGNEQFF.

At least ten counts were recorded for this clonotype. This chain uses TRBV6-5 with TRBJ2-4; the match to TRBD2 covers 8 bases. Germline assignment: CDR1 MNHEY and CDR2 SVGAGI. V shed 3 bases and J 0 bases; nucleotides not matched to a gene: 4. This CDR3 contains 16 residues. In nucleotides, the CDR3 is TGTGCCAGCAGTTATACTAGCGGATTAGCCAAAAACATTCAGTACTTC. Translating gives CASSYTSGLAKNIQYF.

Of note for this clonotype: It may be a read error: a sequence one base away is much more abundant. The chain employs TRBV6-2 or TRBV6-3 and TRBJ2-7; 10 nucleotides line up with TRBD2. Losses at the gene ends were 6 bases for V and 3 bases for J; bases not matched to a gene: 8. The germline CDR1 and CDR2 sequences are MNHEY and SVGEGT. The CDR3 runs to 15 residues. The DNA for the CDR3 is TGTGCCAGCAGCCAGGTACTAGCGGGGAACTACGAGCAGTACTTC. Protein sequence: CASSQVLAGNYEQYF.

This clonotype was detected ten times or more. V usage is TRBV12-3 or TRBV12-4 and J usage is TRBJ2-3, with 7 positions matching TRBD2. The length of the CDR3 is 15 residues. J gave up 2 bases and V 3 bases, and 5 bases lay outside the gene matches. The CDR3 loop reads CASSFRAGVTDTQYF. DNA of the CDR3: TGTGCCAGCAGTTTCCGGGCGGGAGTCACAGATACGCAGTATTTT.

This clonotype was observed many times. This chain joins TRBV7-9 and TRBJ2-5; D perhaps matches TRBD2 (5 bases). Trimming took off 3 bases at V and 1 base at J, with 18 bases between the two ends. The germline gives CDR1 SEHNR, CDR2 FQNEAQ (reference sequence). This CDR3 region has 17 residues. This CDR3 reads CASSFGLKFTTQETQYF. The CDR3 coding sequence is TGTGCCAGCAGCTTCGGACTTAAATTTACAACCCAAGAGACCCAGTACTTC.

This clonotype was counted ten times or more. V usage is TRBV11-2 and J usage is TRBJ1-5, with D possibly being TRBD1 (6 bases). Trimming took off 2 bases at V and 10 bases at J, with 18 bases between the two ends. Per the germline V gene, CDR1 is SGHAT and CDR2 is FQNNGV. The CDR3 length is 15 residues. The CDR3 spells CASSLQQGGASPQHF. The CDR3, as DNA: TGTGCCAGCAGCTTACAACAGGGAGGCGCCTCACCCCAGCATTTT. Full variable domain (rest looked up from reference TRBV11-2 and TRBJ1-5): EAGVAQSPRYKIIEKRQSVAFWCNPISGHATLYWYQQILGQGPKLLIQFQNNGVVDDSQLPKDRFSAERLKGVDSTLKIQPAKLEDSAVYLCASSLQQGGASPQHFGDGTRLSIL.

In this sample, this clonotype turned up a few times. This chain links TRBV5-1 with TRBJ2-3; D is ambiguous. Germline values: CDR1 SGHRS, CDR2 YFSETQ. Trimming took 4 bases from V and 12 from J, leaving 15 bases between them. CDR3 size: 12 residues. In nucleotides, the CDR3 is TGCGCCAGCAGCACCCACCCAGGTCCACAGTATTTT. Its translation: CASSTHPGPQYF.

This clonotype was seen ten or more times. The rearrangement links TRBV11-2 to TRBJ2-3; D gene unclear. Deletions cut 5 bases from V and 2 bases from J, with 14 bases between. CDR3 length equals 15 residues. Germline V gene lookup returns CDR1 SGHAT and CDR2 FQNNGV. The CDR3 coding sequence is TGTGCCAGCAGCCCACTTAGTGGGTCCACAGATACGCAGTATTTT. Protein: CASSPLSGSTDTQYF.

In this sample, this clonotype turned up many times. The chain combines TRBV7-6 with TRBJ2-2; 14 positions match TRBD2. CDR3 length: 17 amino acids. Germline V gene sequence: CDR1 SGHVS, CDR2 FNYEAQ. V shed 2 bases and J 4 bases; nucleotides not matched to a gene: 3. CDR3 in DNA: TGTGCCAGCAGCTTATACGGACTAGCGGGGGGCACCGGGGAGCTGTTTTTT. Its protein product is CASSLYGLAGGTGELFF.

This chain links TRBV20-1 with TRBJ1-1; weak D call: TRBD1 (6 bases). Trimming stripped 5 bases from V and 0 bases from J, with 13 bases between. CDR3 length: 14 amino acids. Germline V gene sequence: CDR1 DFQATT, CDR2 SNEGSKA (reference sequence). DNA for the CDR3: TGCAGTGCTCGGGGACACCGCCTGAACACTGAAGCTTTCTTT. As protein: CSARGHRLNTEAFF.

The chain employs TRBV6-2 or TRBV6-3 and TRBJ2-2; D is ambiguous. Germline values: CDR1 MNHEY, CDR2 SVGEGT. The CDR3 is 12 residues long. The V end was cut by 7 bases, the J end by 6 bases, with 9 bases between. The CDR3 bases are TGTGCCAGCAACCCGGGCCCCGGGGAGCTGTTTTTT. This sequence encodes CASNPGPGELFF.

This clonotype was counted many times. V is TRBV20-1 and J is TRBJ2-1; 11 bases are a match to TRBD2. The CDR3 is 12 residues long. V shed 2 bases and J 9 bases; nucleotides not matched to a gene: 0. Germline CDR1 reads DFQATT; CDR2 reads SNEGSKA (reference sequence). CDR3 coding DNA: TGCAGTGCTAGACTAGCGGGGGGTGAGCAGTTCTTC. It specifies CSARLAGGEQFF.